This is a list of T cell receptor beta chains from one sample in a study of blood T cell repertoires in COVID-19. Generated by immunoSEQ multiplex PCR, the TCRdb table keeps only in-frame clones and is missing some. The sample has some 180,000 clones, 65% to 85% seen once. The sequencing input was PBMCs or T cells enriched from blood (not recorded which). All receptors derive from a young woman who had been exposed to COVID-19. The CDR3 runs from the conserved cysteine through the conserved F or W. Each record gives: V gene, clone size, J gene, D gene, CDR3 protein, CDR3 DNA. The D gene is left open where the match is weak. Clone size is given for some rows only: seen once, a few or many times, or a class if the clone is expanded.

V gene: TRBV11-2
clone size: .
J gene: TRBJ1-4
D gene: .
CDR3 protein: CASSLSQGGKLFF
CDR3 DNA: TGTGCCAGCAGCTTATCCCAGGGCGGAAAACTGTTTTTT

V gene: TRBV6-6
clone size: .
J gene: TRBJ1-3
D gene: TRBD1
CDR3 protein: CASSFIGQGSGNTIYF
CDR3 DNA: TGTGCCAGCAGTTTTATCGGACAGGGTTCTGGAAACACCATATATTTT

V gene: TRBV19
clone size: .
J gene: TRBJ1-1
D gene: TRBD1
CDR3 protein: CASLDRGNTEAFF
CDR3 DNA: TGTGCCAGTCTTGACAGGGGTAACACTGAAGCTTTCTTT

V gene: TRBV10-2
clone size: once
J gene: TRBJ1-2
D gene: .
CDR3 protein: CASSHEMANYGYTF
CDR3 DNA: TGCGCCAGCAGTCACGAGATGGCTAACTATGGCTACACCTTC

V gene: TRBV2
clone size: once
J gene: TRBJ1-5
D gene: TRBD1
CDR3 protein: CASSLGTGGANQPQHF
CDR3 DNA: TGCGCCAGCTCCTTGGGGACAGGGGGCGCGAATCAGCCCCAGCATTTT

V gene: TRBV21-1
clone size: once
J gene: TRBJ2-1
D gene: .
CDR3 protein: CASSKVGPYNEQFF
CDR3 DNA: TGTGCCAGCAGCAAAGTCGGTCCTTACAATGAGCAGTTCTTC

V gene: TRBV11-2
clone size: .
J gene: TRBJ2-3
D gene: .
CDR3 protein: CASSLVGGLRPTDTQYF
CDR3 DNA: TGTGCCAGCAGCTTAGTCGGGGGGCTTAGGCCCACAGATACGCAGTATTTT

V gene: TRBV13
clone size: .
J gene: TRBJ1-4
D gene: .
CDR3 protein: CASSYSGVSGEKLFF
CDR3 DNA: TGTGCCAGCAGCTACTCAGGGGTCTCGGGTGAAAAACTGTTTTTT

V gene: TRBV19
clone size: .
J gene: TRBJ2-3
D gene: TRBD2
CDR3 protein: CASLDGGATDTQYF
CDR3 DNA: TGTGCCAGTCTGGACGGGGGGGCAACAGATACGCAGTATTTT

V gene: TRBV2
clone size: .
J gene: TRBJ2-7
D gene: TRBD1
CDR3 protein: CASKTGTGTYEQYF
CDR3 DNA: TGTGCCAGCAAAACCGGGACAGGGACCTACGAGCAGTACTTC

V gene: TRBV6-5
clone size: once
J gene: TRBJ1-3
D gene: .
CDR3 protein: CASISAGNTIYF
CDR3 DNA: TGTGCCAGCATCTCCGCTGGAAACACCATATATTTT

V gene: TRBV7-6
clone size: .
J gene: TRBJ1-6
D gene: TRBD1
CDR3 protein: CASSLGITGGSYNSPLHF
CDR3 DNA: TGTGCCAGCAGCTTAGGTATAACAGGGGGCTCCTATAATTCACCCCTCCACTTT

V gene: TRBV7-2
clone size: once
J gene: TRBJ1-2
D gene: TRBD1
CDR3 protein: CASSPAGGGYGYTF
CDR3 DNA: TGTGCCAGCAGCCCCGCAGGGGGAGGCTATGGCTACACCTTC

V gene: TRBV7-2
clone size: .
J gene: TRBJ2-7
D gene: TRBD1
CDR3 protein: CASSPTGTGIYEQYF
CDR3 DNA: TGTGCCAGCAGCCCGACCGGGACAGGGATCTACGAGCAGTACTTC

V gene: TRBV4-1
clone size: .
J gene: TRBJ1-2
D gene: TRBD1
CDR3 protein: CASSHPGGDGYTF
CDR3 DNA: TGCGCCAGCAGCCACCCAGGGGGCGATGGCTACACCTTC

V gene: TRBV4-3
clone size: .
J gene: TRBJ1-1
D gene: TRBD1
CDR3 protein: CASSQEGTGGAYVNTEAFF
CDR3 DNA: TGCGCCAGCAGCCAAGAAGGGACAGGGGGCGCCTACGTGAACACTGAAGCTTTCTTT

V gene: TRBV7-2
clone size: .
J gene: TRBJ2-1
D gene: .
CDR3 protein: CASSSIDEQFF
CDR3 DNA: TGTGCCAGCAGCTCCATAGATGAGCAGTTCTTC

V gene: TRBV3-1/TRBV3-2
clone size: .
J gene: TRBJ1-1
D gene: TRBD1
CDR3 protein: CASSHPGTVEAFF
CDR3 DNA: TGTGCCAGCAGCCACCCCGGGACAGTTGAAGCTTTCTTT

V gene: TRBV10-1
clone size: few
J gene: TRBJ2-3
D gene: .
CDR3 protein: CASSEYSDTQYF
CDR3 DNA: TGCGCCAGCAGTGAGTATAGCGATACGCAGTATTTT

V gene: TRBV3-1/TRBV3-2
clone size: .
J gene: TRBJ2-3
D gene: .
CDR3 protein: CASSQDLVADTQYF
CDR3 DNA: TGTGCCAGCAGCCAAGATTTAGTCGCAGATACGCAGTATTTT

V gene: TRBV7-2
clone size: .
J gene: TRBJ1-2
D gene: TRBD1
CDR3 protein: CASSLATTGNYGYTF
CDR3 DNA: TGTGCCAGCAGCTTAGCTACGACAGGGAACTATGGCTACACCTTC

V gene: TRBV23-1
clone size: .
J gene: TRBJ1-1
D gene: TRBD1
CDR3 protein: CASKRDRGLLMNTEAFF
CDR3 DNA: TGCGCCAGCAAGAGGGACAGGGGGCTTTTGATGAACACTGAAGCTTTCTTT

V gene: TRBV3-1/TRBV3-2
clone size: .
J gene: TRBJ1-2
D gene: .
CDR3 protein: CASSRSGWGGTYGYTF
CDR3 DNA: TGTGCCAGCAGCCGGTCAGGGTGGGGGGGCACCTATGGCTACACCTTC

V gene: TRBV11-2
clone size: once
J gene: TRBJ1-2
D gene: TRBD1
CDR3 protein: CASSSSFSGTGNGYTF
CDR3 DNA: TGTGCCAGCAGCTCGTCATTCTCCGGGACAGGGAATGGCTACACCTTC

V gene: TRBV24-1
clone size: .
J gene: TRBJ1-1
D gene: .
CDR3 protein: CATSDPRTAEAFF
CDR3 DNA: TGTGCCACCAGTGACCCTAGGACAGCTGAAGCTTTCTTT

V gene: TRBV2
clone size: .
J gene: TRBJ2-3
D gene: TRBD1
CDR3 protein: CASSEGWDRSPSTDTQYF
CDR3 DNA: TGTGCCAGCAGTGAAGGTTGGGACAGATCGCCTAGCACAGATACGCAGTATTTT

V gene: TRBV18
clone size: .
J gene: TRBJ1-1
D gene: TRBD1
CDR3 protein: CASSPGLRGRETEAFF
CDR3 DNA: TGTGCCAGCTCACCGGGGCTAAGGGGGCGGGAAACTGAAGCTTTCTTT

V gene: TRBV7-2
clone size: .
J gene: TRBJ2-5
D gene: .
CDR3 protein: CASSLGRQGWETQYF
CDR3 DNA: TGTGCCAGCAGCTTAGGCAGGCAGGGGTGGGAGACCCAGTACTTC

V gene: TRBV25-1
clone size: .
J gene: TRBJ1-2
D gene: TRBD1
CDR3 protein: CASSPGGRDRPFSVGYTF
CDR3 DNA: TGTGCCAGCAGCCCAGGGGGGCGGGACAGGCCGTTTTCGGTTGGCTACACCTTC

V gene: TRBV11-2
clone size: few
J gene: TRBJ1-6
D gene: .
CDR3 protein: CASSLDQAHNSPLHF
CDR3 DNA: TGTGCCAGCAGCTTAGACCAGGCACATAATTCACCCCTCCACTTT

V gene: TRBV30
clone size: .
J gene: TRBJ2-7
D gene: TRBD2
CDR3 protein: CAWSVGGRDEQYF
CDR3 DNA: TGTGCCTGGAGTGTTGGAGGGAGGGACGAGCAGTACTTC

V gene: TRBV5-1
clone size: .
J gene: TRBJ2-2
D gene: .
CDR3 protein: CASSPDRSNTGELFF
CDR3 DNA: TGCGCCAGCAGCCCGGACAGAAGTAACACCGGGGAGCTGTTTTTT

V gene: TRBV5-1
clone size: .
J gene: TRBJ2-2
D gene: TRBD1
CDR3 protein: CASSLVGTGDTGELFF
CDR3 DNA: TGCGCCAGCAGCTTGGTAGGGACAGGGGACACCGGGGAGCTGTTTTTT

V gene: TRBV11-2
clone size: .
J gene: TRBJ2-7
D gene: TRBD1
CDR3 protein: CASSLRWGQGDYEQYF
CDR3 DNA: TGTGCCAGCAGCTTACGGTGGGGACAGGGGGACTACGAGCAGTACTTC

V gene: TRBV7-2
clone size: .
J gene: TRBJ2-5
D gene: TRBD1
CDR3 protein: CASSPTTGEETQYF
CDR3 DNA: TGTGCCAGCAGCCCGACGACAGGGGAAGAGACCCAGTACTTC

V gene: TRBV7-9
clone size: .
J gene: TRBJ2-2
D gene: TRBD2
CDR3 protein: CASSLLYGTSIPGELFF
CDR3 DNA: TGTGCCAGCAGCCTCCTGTATGGGACTAGTATTCCCGGGGAGCTGTTTTTT

V gene: TRBV11-2
clone size: .
J gene: TRBJ2-3
D gene: .
CDR3 protein: CASSMGIYRVDTQYF
CDR3 DNA: TGTGCCAGCAGCATGGGAATTTACAGGGTTGATACGCAGTATTTT

V gene: TRBV7-2
clone size: once
J gene: TRBJ2-5
D gene: TRBD1
CDR3 protein: CASSEQGFQETQYF
CDR3 DNA: TGTGCCAGCAGTGAACAGGGGTTTCAAGAGACCCAGTACTTC

V gene: TRBV9
clone size: .
J gene: TRBJ1-2
D gene: TRBD1
CDR3 protein: CASSVAGGSGYTF
CDR3 DNA: TGTGCCAGCAGCGTAGCAGGGGGCTCTGGCTACACCTTC

V gene: TRBV19
clone size: few
J gene: TRBJ2-7
D gene: .
CDR3 protein: CASSPATDRAYEQYF
CDR3 DNA: TGTGCCAGTAGTCCAGCAACGGACAGAGCCTACGAGCAGTACTTC

V gene: TRBV11-2
clone size: few
J gene: TRBJ1-2
D gene: TRBD1
CDR3 protein: CASSLLGQVYGYTF
CDR3 DNA: TGTGCCAGCAGCTTATTGGGACAGGTCTATGGCTACACCTTC

V gene: TRBV11-2
clone size: .
J gene: TRBJ1-2
D gene: .
CDR3 protein: CASSSWEPLKPRYGYTF
CDR3 DNA: TGTGCCAGCAGCTCATGGGAGCCACTAAAACCCCGGTATGGCTACACCTTC

V gene: TRBV11-3
clone size: .
J gene: TRBJ2-2
D gene: TRBD1
CDR3 protein: CASSRGTGLTGELFF
CDR3 DNA: TGTGCCAGCAGCAGAGGGACAGGTCTCACCGGGGAGCTGTTTTTT

V gene: TRBV4-1
clone size: .
J gene: TRBJ1-4
D gene: TRBD1
CDR3 protein: CASSRTGVDEKLFF
CDR3 DNA: TGCGCCAGCAGCCGAACAGGGGTAGATGAAAAACTGTTTTTT

V gene: TRBV4-1
clone size: .
J gene: TRBJ2-1
D gene: TRBD2
CDR3 protein: CASSQSGGSYNEQFF
CDR3 DNA: TGCGCCAGCAGCCAGAGCGGGGGGAGTTACAATGAGCAGTTCTTC

V gene: TRBV7-6
clone size: few
J gene: TRBJ2-5
D gene: TRBD2
CDR3 protein: CASSLSGGLARGPQETQYF
CDR3 DNA: TGTGCCAGCAGCTTATCGGGGGGGCTAGCGCGGGGGCCCCAAGAGACCCAGTACTTC

V gene: TRBV11-1
clone size: .
J gene: TRBJ2-2
D gene: .
CDR3 protein: CASSHRFMRTTGELFF
CDR3 DNA: TGTGCCAGCAGCCACAGGTTCATGAGGACCACCGGGGAGCTGTTTTTT

V gene: TRBV18
clone size: .
J gene: TRBJ2-1
D gene: TRBD2
CDR3 protein: CASSPSGTSGYNEQFF
CDR3 DNA: TGTGCCAGCTCACCGTCCGGGACTAGCGGCTACAATGAGCAGTTCTTC

V gene: TRBV5-1
clone size: .
J gene: TRBJ1-1
D gene: TRBD1
CDR3 protein: CASSLVGAGGNTEAFF
CDR3 DNA: TGCGCCAGCAGCTTGGTTGGGGCAGGGGGGAACACTGAAGCTTTCTTT

V gene: TRBV20-1
clone size: .
J gene: TRBJ1-4
D gene: .
CDR3 protein: CSAGNEKLFF
CDR3 DNA: TGCAGTGCCGGTAATGAAAAACTGTTTTTT